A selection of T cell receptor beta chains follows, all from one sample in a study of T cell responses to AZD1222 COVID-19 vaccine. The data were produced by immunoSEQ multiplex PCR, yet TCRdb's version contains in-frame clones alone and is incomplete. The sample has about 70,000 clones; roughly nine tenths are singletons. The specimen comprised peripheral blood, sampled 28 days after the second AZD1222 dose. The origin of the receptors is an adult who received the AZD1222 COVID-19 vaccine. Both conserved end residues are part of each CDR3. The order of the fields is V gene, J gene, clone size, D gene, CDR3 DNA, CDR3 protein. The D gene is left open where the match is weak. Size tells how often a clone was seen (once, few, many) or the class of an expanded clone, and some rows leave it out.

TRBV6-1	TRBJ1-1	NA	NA	TGTGCCAGCAGTGAATCTGTGGCGGCCTTGGAAGCTTTCTTT	CASSESVAALEAFF
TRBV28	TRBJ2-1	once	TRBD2	TGTGCCAGCAGTTTACCAACTAGCGGGAGGTATGAGCAGTTCTTC	CASSLPTSGRYEQFF
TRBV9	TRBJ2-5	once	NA	TGTGCCAGCAGCCGGGGTGAGAGGGCCCACCAAGAGACCCAGTACTTC	CASSRGERAHQETQYF
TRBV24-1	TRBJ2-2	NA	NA	TGTGCCGTAGGAGGGAACACCGGGGAGCTGTTTTTT	CAVGGNTGELFF
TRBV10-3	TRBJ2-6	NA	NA	TGTGCCATCAGCGGACAACTCTCTGGGGCCAACGTCCTGACTTTC	CAISGQLSGANVLTF
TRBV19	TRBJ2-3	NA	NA	TGTGCCAGTAGTTCCTTGAACGGGGACTTACCCCTCTTT	CASSSLNGDLPLF
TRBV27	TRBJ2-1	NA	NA	TGTGCCAGCAGCACCTCTCGGAGCTCCTACAATGAGCAGTTCTTC	CASSTSRSSYNEQFF
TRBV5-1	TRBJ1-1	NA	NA	TGCGCCAGCAGCGTCCGGGACGGAGCTGAAGCTTTCTTT	CASSVRDGAEAFF
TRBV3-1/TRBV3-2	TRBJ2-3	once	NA	TGTGCCAGCAGCCTATCCCTTATGGTTAGCACAGATACGCAGTATTTT	CASSLSLMVSTDTQYF
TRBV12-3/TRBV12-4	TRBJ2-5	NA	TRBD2	TGTGCCAGCAGCGCGGGGGTTGGCGAGACCCAGTACTTC	CASSAGVGETQYF
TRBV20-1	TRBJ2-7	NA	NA	TGCAGTGCTAGTGTACAGAGCTACGAGCAGTACTTC	CSASVQSYEQYF
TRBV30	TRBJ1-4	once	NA	TGTGCCTGGAGTTTAAGCGGGATAGTTCAAAAACTGTTTTTT	CAWSLSGIVQKLFF
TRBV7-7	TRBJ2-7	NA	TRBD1	TGTGCCAGCAGCTTAAGAACAGGGGACCACGAGCAGTACTTC	CASSLRTGDHEQYF
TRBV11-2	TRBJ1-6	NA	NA	TGTGCCAGCAGTCCTGGACAGTTTAATTCACCCCTCCACTTT	CASSPGQFNSPLHF
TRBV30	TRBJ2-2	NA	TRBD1	TGTGCCTGGAGTCGACCGGGACAGGGATCCGGGGAGCTGTTTTTT	CAWSRPGQGSGELFF
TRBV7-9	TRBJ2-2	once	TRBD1	TGTGCCAGCAGCAGCTACAGGGGAAGAAGCACCGGGGAGCTGTTTTTT	CASSSYRGRSTGELFF
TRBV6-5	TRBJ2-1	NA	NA	TGTGCCAGCAGTTACGGGGGGCGCCGGTACAATGAGCAGTTCTTC	CASSYGGRRYNEQFF
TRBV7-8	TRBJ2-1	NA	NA	TGTGCCAGCAGCCTCCTCCGGGGTCTTAAGCAGTTCTTC	CASSLLRGLKQFF
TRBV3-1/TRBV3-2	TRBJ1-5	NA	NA	TGTGCCAGCAGCCTTGGGAACTCCAATCAGCCCCAGCATTTT	CASSLGNSNQPQHF
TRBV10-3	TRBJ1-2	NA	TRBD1	TGTGCCATCAGTGAGGGGGGGGACAGGCGAGGGTCTGGCTACACCTTC	CAISEGGDRRGSGYTF
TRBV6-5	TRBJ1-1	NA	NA	TGTGCCAGCCGAGTCAGATACATGAACACTGAAGCTTTCTTT	CASRVRYMNTEAFF
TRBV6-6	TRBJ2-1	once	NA	TGTGCCAGCAGTTACACGACAGGCTGGCAGTTCTTC	CASSYTTGWQFF
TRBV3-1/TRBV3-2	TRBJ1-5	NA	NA	TGTGCCAGCAGCCCCTGGCCATCGGGAAATCAGCCCCAGCATTTT	CASSPWPSGNQPQHF
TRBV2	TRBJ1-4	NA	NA	TGTGCCAGCCGCCGGACAGCAACTAATGAAAAACTGTTTTTT	CASRRTATNEKLFF
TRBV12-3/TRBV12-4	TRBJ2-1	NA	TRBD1	TGTGCCAGCAGGGACAGGAGAGACAATGAGCAGTTCTTC	CASRDRRDNEQFF
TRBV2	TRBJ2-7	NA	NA	TGTGCCAGCAGTGAAATCGGGGGAACCGACGAGCAGTACTTC	CASSEIGGTDEQYF
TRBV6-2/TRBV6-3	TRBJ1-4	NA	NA	TGTGCCAGCAGCTATGAATCGTTAACTAATGAAAAACTGTTTTTT	CASSYESLTNEKLFF
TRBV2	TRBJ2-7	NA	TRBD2	TGTGCCAGCAGGGGACTAACCTACGAGCAGTACTTC	CASRGLTYEQYF
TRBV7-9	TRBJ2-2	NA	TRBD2	TGTGCCAGCAACCGACGGGGAGGGCTGAACACCGGGGAGCTGTTTTTT	CASNRRGGLNTGELFF
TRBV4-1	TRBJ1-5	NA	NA	TGCGCCAGCAGCCAAGAGGGGTGGGGGCAGCCCCAGCATTTT	CASSQEGWGQPQHF
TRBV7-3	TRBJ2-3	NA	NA	TGTGCCAGCAGCGAAAGGGCTAGCGGCACAGATACGCAGTATTTT	CASSERASGTDTQYF
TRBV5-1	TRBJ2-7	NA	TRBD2	TGCGCCAGCAGCTTACAACCGGGGACTAGCGGGAGCTCCTACGAGCAGTACTTC	CASSLQPGTSGSSYEQYF
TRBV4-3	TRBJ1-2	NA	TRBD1	TGCGCCAGCAGCCAAGGTTCAGGACAGGTTACTTATGGCTACACCTTC	CASSQGSGQVTYGYTF